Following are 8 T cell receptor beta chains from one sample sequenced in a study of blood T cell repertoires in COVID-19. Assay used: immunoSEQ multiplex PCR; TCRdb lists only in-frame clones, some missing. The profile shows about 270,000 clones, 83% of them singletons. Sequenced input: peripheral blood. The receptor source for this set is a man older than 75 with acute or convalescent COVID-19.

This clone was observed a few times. The CDR3 region has the DNA TGTGCCATCAGAAACCCGACAGGAAAGCTCCATGGCTACACCTTC. Translation: CAIRNPTGKLHGYTF. The chain uses TRBV10-3 and TRBJ1-2; perhaps TRBD1 as D (6 bases). The V and J ends lost 6 bases and 6 bases respectively, with 20 bases between them. The CDR3 length is 15 residues. In germline, CDR1 is ENHRY, CDR2 SYGVKD.

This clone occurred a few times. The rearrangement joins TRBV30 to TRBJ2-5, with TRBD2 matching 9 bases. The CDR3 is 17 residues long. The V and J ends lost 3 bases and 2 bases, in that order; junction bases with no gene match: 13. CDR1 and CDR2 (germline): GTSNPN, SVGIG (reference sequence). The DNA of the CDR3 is TGTGCCTGGAGGTGGCGGGGGGGGTCGAATTCTCAAGAGACCCAGTACTTC. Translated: CAWRWRGGSNSQETQYF.

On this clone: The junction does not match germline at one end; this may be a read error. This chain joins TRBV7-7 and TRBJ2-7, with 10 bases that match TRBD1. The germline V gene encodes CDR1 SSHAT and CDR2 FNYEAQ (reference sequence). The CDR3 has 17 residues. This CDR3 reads CASSQSIRDRGSYEQYF. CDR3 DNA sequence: TGTGCTAGCAGCCAATCAATAAGGGACAGGGGATCTTACGAGCAGTACTTC.

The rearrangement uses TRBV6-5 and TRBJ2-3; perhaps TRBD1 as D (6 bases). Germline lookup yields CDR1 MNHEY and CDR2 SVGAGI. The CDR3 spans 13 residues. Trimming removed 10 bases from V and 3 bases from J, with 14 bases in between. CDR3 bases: TGTGCCACCACAGGGCGGAAAACAGATACGCAGTATTTT. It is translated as CATTGRKTDTQYF.

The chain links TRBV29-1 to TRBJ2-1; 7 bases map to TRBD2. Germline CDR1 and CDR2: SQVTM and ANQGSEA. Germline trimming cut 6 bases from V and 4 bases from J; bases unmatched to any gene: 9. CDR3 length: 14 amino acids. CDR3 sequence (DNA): TGCAGCGTGGAAAGCGGGAAGAATTACAATGAGCAGTTCTTC. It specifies CSVESGKNYNEQFF.

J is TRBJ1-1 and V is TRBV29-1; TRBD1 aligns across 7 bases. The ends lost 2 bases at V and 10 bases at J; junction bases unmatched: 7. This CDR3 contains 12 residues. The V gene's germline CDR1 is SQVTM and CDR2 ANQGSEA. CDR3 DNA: TGCAGCGTTGAATCGGGCGGGACAGCAGCTTTCTTT. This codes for CSVESGGTAAFF.

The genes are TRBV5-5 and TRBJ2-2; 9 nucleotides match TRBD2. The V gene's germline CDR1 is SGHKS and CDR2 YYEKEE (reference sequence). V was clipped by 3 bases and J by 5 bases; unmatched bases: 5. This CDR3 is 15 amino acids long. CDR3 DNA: TGTGCCAGCAGCTCCCTAGCGGGGCTGACCGGGGAGCTGTTTTTT. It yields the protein CASSSLAGLTGELFF.

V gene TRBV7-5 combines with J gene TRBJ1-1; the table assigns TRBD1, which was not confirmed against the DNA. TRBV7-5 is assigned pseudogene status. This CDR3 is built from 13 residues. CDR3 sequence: CVRRSRGFTEAFF. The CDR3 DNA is TGTGTCAGAAGGTCCAGGGGCTTCACTGAAGCTTTCTTT.